These 10 T cell receptor beta chains share one sample of origin, sequenced in a study of blood T cell repertoires in COVID-19 (TCRdb year 2020). Receptor libraries were prepared by the immunoSEQ multiplex PCR assay. This immuneACCESS table, as held by TCRdb, lists in-frame sequences with V and J called but not all clones. Of the missing ones, under half trace to an unresolved V gene in checked studies; the others have no known cause. This sample lists some 330,000 clones; 88% were detected once. Approximately 4% of the sample goes to the ten largest clones. Input material: peripheral blood. All receptors derive from a woman between 45 and 60 years old with active or convalescent COVID-19.

The chain links TRBV7-2 to TRBJ1-1; D is possibly TRBD1 (6 bases). Looked up from germline, CDR1 is SGHTA and CDR2 is FQGNSA. This CDR3 is built from 14 residues. Between the trimmed V and J ends, which lost 5 bases and 10 bases, there was a span of 20 bases. This CDR3 reads CASSQTGLLSRAFF. DNA for the CDR3: TGTGCCAGCAGCCAGACAGGACTTCTATCCCGAGCTTTCTTT.

This chain uses TRBV19 with TRBJ1-2, with D possibly being TRBD1 (6 bases). Germline-derived CDR1 and CDR2 are LNHDA and SQIVND (reference sequence). This CDR3 has 14 amino acids. V was cut by 7 bases and J by 2 bases, with 14 bases left in between. Here the CDR3 DNA reads TGTGCCAGTACCTATGGACAGCTAAACTATGGCTACACCTTC. Protein product: CASTYGQLNYGYTF.

Here the CDR3 DNA reads TGTGCCAGCAGCTTTAGCGGGGGCCGAAGCACAGATACGCAGTATTTT. This codes for CASSFSGGRSTDTQYF. This chain connects TRBV7-2 to TRBJ2-3; 9 bases map to TRBD2. Trimming took 3 bases from V and 0 from J; bases not matched to a gene: 4. Germline CDR1 SGHTA, CDR2 FQGNSA. The CDR3 extends over 16 amino acids. Full variable domain (outside the CDR3, taken from reference TRBV7-2 and TRBJ2-3): GAGVSQSPSNKVTEKGKDVELRCDPISGHTALYWYRQSLGQGLEFLIYFQGNSAPDKSGLPSDRFSAERTGGSVSTLTIQRTQQEDSAVYLCASSFSGGRSTDTQYFGPGTRLTVL.

In its sample, this clone was seen once. The rearrangement uses TRBV6-6 and TRBJ1-5; 7 bases match TRBD1. The V and J ends lost 5 bases and 7 bases, in that order; junction bases with no gene match: 8. CDR1 and CDR2 from the germline V gene are MNHNY and SVGAGI (reference sequence). This CDR3 is built from 14 residues. Here the CDR3 reads CASSVTGHDQPQHF. The CDR3 DNA follows: TGTGCCAGCAGTGTGACAGGGCACGACCAGCCCCAGCATTTT.

The chain is built from TRBV30 and TRBJ2-2, with TRBD1 as a possible D gene (6 bases). This CDR3 has 12 amino acids. Germline loops: CDR1 GTSNPN, CDR2 SVGIG (reference sequence). Trimming cost V 4 bases and J 5 bases, with 8 bases left between them. The DNA for the CDR3 is TGTGCCTGGACAGGGGATACCGGGGAGCTGTTTTTT. Translation: CAWTGDTGELFF.

The chain uses TRBV2 and TRBJ2-2; TRBD2 is a possible D gene (6 bases). This CDR3 has 14 amino acids. Trimming pared 4 bases from V and 5 bases from J, leaving 11 bases between. Per the germline V gene, CDR1 is SNHLY and CDR2 is FYNNEI. CDR3 sequence: CASSGAGLTGELFF. The CDR3 nucleotides are TGTGCCAGCAGTGGCGCGGGGCTTACCGGGGAGCTGTTTTTT.

V is TRBV7-6 and J is TRBJ2-5; 14 bases are shared with TRBD2. The CDR3 covers 18 residues. V was clipped by 5 bases and J by 0 bases; unmatched bases: 8. Looked up from germline, CDR1 is SGHVS and CDR2 is FNYEAQ. The CDR3 protein is CASSVGLAGGGYQETQYF. The CDR3, as DNA: TGTGCCAGCAGCGTAGGACTAGCGGGAGGAGGGTACCAAGAGACCCAGTACTTC.

As regards this clone: Other DNA sequences in the same sample also yield this CDR3. The rearrangement links TRBV9 to TRBJ1-1, with 8 bases fitting TRBD1. Germline V gene lookup returns CDR1 SGDLS and CDR2 YYNGEE. CDR3 length equals 14 residues. V lost 4 bases and J lost 1; bases outside the gene matches: 3. The CDR3 sequence is CASSTGQGNTEAFF. For the CDR3, the DNA is TGTGCCAGCAGCACCGGACAGGGGAACACTGAAGCTTTCTTT. Full variable domain (remainder filled in from reference TRBV9 and TRBJ1-1): DSGVTQTPKHLITATGQRVTLRCSPRSGDLSVYWYQQSLDQGLQFLIQYYNGEERAKGNILERFSAQQFPDLHSELNLSSLELGDSALYFCASSTGQGNTEAFFGQGTRLTVV.

The chain has TRBV2 and TRBJ1-5, with TRBD1 as a possible D gene (5 bases). Germline V lookup: CDR1 SNHLY, CDR2 FYNNEI. Trimming left V 9 bases short and J 2 bases short, with 14 bases between. The CDR3 is 14 residues long. CDR3 nucleotides: TGTGCCAGTGGGGGGGAGAAAGGCAATCAGCCCCAGCATTTT. This encodes CASGGEKGNQPQHF.

V usage is TRBV7-3 and J usage is TRBJ2-1; 10 bases map to TRBD2. The CDR3 has 15 residues. The V segment lost 5 bases and the J segment 9 bases; nucleotides outside the gene matches: 10. Germline values: CDR1 SGHTA, CDR2 FQGTGA. This chain's CDR3 is CASSENLAGVGEQFF. CDR3 DNA sequence: TGTGCCAGCAGCGAAAACCTAGCGGGAGTCGGTGAGCAGTTCTTC.